This T cell receptor beta chain was recorded in a study of brain T cells in children with intractable seizures. Produced via immunoSEQ multiplex PCR; TCRdb's table is partial and in-frame only. This table has about 340,000 clones, over 90% appearing once. Stated time point: blood from clinic visit 5 months post-surgery; TSC patient then seizure free. Trimming shortened V by 3 bases and J by 3 bases, and 11 bases separated the two germline ends. The CDR3 covers 13 residues. CDR1 is SQVTM and CDR2 is ANQGSEA in the germline V gene. This material consisted of peripheral blood, taken about 5 months after surgery. The chain has TRBV29-1 and TRBJ1-2, with D tentatively TRBD1 (6 bases). The TCR comes from a boy younger than two with tuberous sclerosis and intractable seizures. For the CDR3, the DNA is TGCAGCGTTGAGGACAGTTTTTACTATGGCTACACCTTC. Translating gives CSVEDSFYYGYTF.